The clone carrying this T cell receptor (beta chain) was counted only a few times. Antigen: not known. Trimming took off 4 bases at V and 7 bases at J, with 13 bases between the two ends. Germline V gene lookup returns CDR1 KGHSH and CDR2 LQKENI. The CDR3 sequence is 13 residues long. Specified time point: persistent/refractory GD, antithyroid drugs over 5 years with positive TRAb. TCR sequences were obtained from RNA taken from PBMCs. This sample stems from a study of regulatory T cells in long-lasting Graves disease. Arm-PCR with iRepertoire HTBI primers amplified the CDR3 regions for these TCR beta libraries. Per the original data handling: The identification of under 65 TRBV and roughly 14 TRBJ segments was made across samples. MiXCR was run by TCRdb on the multiplex PCR reads, yielding one entry per CDR3 protein. TCRdb's processing, not the authors', yielded these V and J calls. The table records fewer than 600,000 distinct CDR3 sequences, about 20% of them present only once.

General study findings and limits: TCR diversity was lower in persistent Graves' patients than in newly diagnosed ones. Preferential use of TRBV28, TRBJ1-2 and TRBJ2-5 was seen in persistent disease. Among the persistent patients, thousands of public clonotypes were shared, more than the 850 to 1,000 shared among new patients.

Sequences were derived from peripheral blood mononuclear cells (PBMCs), sampled when the disease was refractory, from a patient treated with antithyroid drugs. This clonotype was sampled from a female donor with Graves disease. V usage is TRBV18 and J usage is TRBJ1-1, with no clear D. CDR3 protein: CASSQEVGIEAFF. The CDR3 nucleotides are TGTGCCAGCTCACAGGAGGTGGGCATTGAAGCTTTCTTT. Looking up the rest from reference TRBV18 and TRBJ1-1 gives the full variable domain: NAGVMQNPRHLVRRRGQEARLRCSPMKGHSHVYWYRQLPEEGLKFMVYLQKENIIDESGMPKERFSAEFPKEGPSILRIQQVVRGDSAAYFCASSQEVGIEAFFGQGTRLTVV.